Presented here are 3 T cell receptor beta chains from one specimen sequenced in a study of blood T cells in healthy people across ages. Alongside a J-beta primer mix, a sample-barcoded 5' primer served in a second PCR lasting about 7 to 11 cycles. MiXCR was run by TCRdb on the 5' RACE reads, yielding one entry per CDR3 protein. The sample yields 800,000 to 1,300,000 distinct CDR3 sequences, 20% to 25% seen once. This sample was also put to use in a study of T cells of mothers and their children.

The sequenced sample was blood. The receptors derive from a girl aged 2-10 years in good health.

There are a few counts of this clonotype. CDR3 nucleotide sequence: TGCAGTGCTACCGCAGTAGTAGCGGGAGACTTGGAGACCCAGTACTTC. Protein: CSATAVVAGDLETQYF. The J gene is TRBJ2-5, the V gene TRBV20-1, with 9 bases that match TRBD2. V shed 4 bases and J 5 bases; nucleotides not matched to a gene: 14. This CDR3 is built from 16 residues. Looked up from germline, CDR1 is DFQATT and CDR2 is SNEGSKA (reference sequence).

The CDR3, as DNA: TGTGCCACCGGAGGGCCTTCGGGGGAGACCCAGTACTTC. It is translated as CATGGPSGETQYF. V usage is TRBV10-3 and J usage is TRBJ2-5; the D gene is possibly TRBD2 (6 bases). Germline V gene lookup returns CDR1 ENHRY and CDR2 SYGVKD. With 10 bases removed from V and 5 bases from J, the gap between germline ends came to 17 bases. CDR3 length: 13 residues.

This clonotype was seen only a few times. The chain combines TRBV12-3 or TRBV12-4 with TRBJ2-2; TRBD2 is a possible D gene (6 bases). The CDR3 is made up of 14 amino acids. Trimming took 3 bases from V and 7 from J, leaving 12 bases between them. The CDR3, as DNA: TGTGCCAGCAGTTTCCAGCGGGTGAGCGGGGAGCTGTTTTTT. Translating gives CASSFQRVSGELFF.